This record covers a single TCR beta chain. The CDR3 extends over 13 amino acids. Trimming pared 6 bases from V and 10 bases from J, leaving 18 bases between. This record belongs to a study of T-cell reconstitution after alpha-beta-depleted transplantation in children. TCRbeta library preparation incorporated unique molecular identifiers. From the PCR reads, TCRdb called clonotypes with MiXCR, one entry per CDR3 protein. The sample lists more than 200,000 distinct CDR3 sequences; about 24% were seen once. The TCR sequence derives from a female patient aged 2 to 10 who had a stem cell transplant for congenital amegakaryocytic thrombocytopenia, so the T cells may come from the graft donor. This sample comprised PBMCs, mostly from graft donor cells, obtained 360 days after TCRalphabeta/CD19-depleted stem cell transplant. The gene calls are TRBV12-3 or TRBV12-4 and TRBJ1-2, with D perhaps TRBD1 (6 bases). As DNA, the CDR3 is TGTGCCAGCAGGAAACAGGGTGGCGGCCTCTACACCTTC. Its protein is CASRKQGGGLYTF.